Here is one T cell receptor (beta chain) with its context. Its specificity is not known. These data come from a study of Ad26.COV2.S vaccination and SARS-CoV-2 variants. Study observations and caveats: For non-spike TCRs, breadth in vaccine recipients resembled that in placebo recipients. Reportedly, after vaccination the spike-specific CD8+ and CD4+ T cell responses displayed substantial breadth.

Some clones are missing from TCRdb's copy, which holds only in-frame ones; the method was immunoSEQ multiplex PCR. The sample carries approximately 400,000 clones, roughly 94% recorded once. Germline values: CDR1 MNHEY, CDR2 SVGAGI. Trimming took 6 bases from V and 5 from J; bases not matched to a gene: 7. The CDR3 is 14 residues long. The rearrangement links TRBV6-5 to TRBJ2-5; 9 bases line up with TRBD2. The source of this sequence is a human donor who had recovered from COVID-19. The sample in question was peripheral blood, obtained after recovery from COVID-19. CDR3 DNA: TGTGCCAGCAGCCTCGCGGGGGGGTGGGAGACCCAGTACTTC. Encoded protein: CASSLAGGWETQYF.